The 2 T cell receptor beta chains given below trace back to one sample, sequenced in a study of shared T cell receptors in the human thymus. The table came from immunoSEQ multiplex PCR; TCRdb's copy has only in-frame clones and leaves some out. Of just under 550,000 clones in the sample, 75% to 85% were seen once. The same sample was also used in a study of human thymus T cells.

Sequenced: thymocytes. The receptors were sampled from a boy younger than two with a congenital heart defect.

The V gene is TRBV10-3, the J gene TRBJ2-7, with D unclear. The CDR3 loop spans 15 amino acids. Trimming stripped 0 bases from V and 0 bases from J, with 9 bases between. CDR1 and CDR2 from the germline V gene are ENHRY and SYGVKD. The CDR3 DNA is TGTGCCATCAGTGAGTCCGCGGCACACTCCTACGAGCAGTACTTC. Residues: CAISESAAHSYEQYF.

V usage is TRBV11-2 and J usage is TRBJ2-7, with 7 bases lining up with TRBD2. The germline V gene has CDR1 SGHAT and CDR2 FQNNGV. CDR3 length: 16 amino acids. The junction had 13 bases not matched to a gene; V was cut back by 2 bases and J by 6 bases. CDR3 in DNA: TGTGCCAGCAGCTTACCCCGTCCGCGGGAGCTCGGCGAGCAGTACTTC. It yields the protein CASSLPRPRELGEQYF.